The 18 T cell receptor beta chains below were found in one sample sequenced in a study of shared clonotypes between healthy human individuals. Method: immunoSEQ multiplex PCR; TCRdb's copy keeps in-frame clones and lacks some. Of 80,000 to 100,000 clones listed, over 60% are singletons. Specimen: memory CD8+ T cells sorted from blood. Subset denoted: CD45RO+ cells pooled with CCR7-negative TemRA cells. Receptor source: a man younger than 45 in good health.

The gene calls are TRBV6-1 and TRBJ2-7; 7 positions agree with TRBD1. Germline CDR1 and CDR2: MNHNS and SASEGT. V was clipped by 6 bases and J by 7 bases; unmatched bases: 15. CDR3 length equals 15 residues. CDR3 bases: TGTGCCAGCAGAGATAACAGGGGTCAGCAGGAAGAGCAGTACTTC. Protein product: CASRDNRGQQEEQYF.

The V call is TRBV28, the J call TRBJ2-5; TRBD1 is a possible D gene (5 bases). V dropped 3 bases and J dropped 6 bases, with 17 bases sitting between them. Looked up from germline, CDR1 is MDHEN and CDR2 is SYDVKM. The CDR3 spans 15 residues. CDR3 bases: TGTGCCAGCAGTTTTTACCCGGCCAGGGCAAAGACCCAGTACTTC. Its protein product is CASSFYPARAKTQYF.

The rearrangement links TRBV5-1 to TRBJ2-1; no clear D gene. V was clipped by 1 base and J by 2 bases, with 10 bases between them. Germline V lookup: CDR1 SGHRS, CDR2 YFSETQ. The CDR3 consists of 15 residues. CDR3 loop: CASSLLGITYNEQFF. In DNA, the CDR3 is TGCGCCAGCAGCTTGCTGGGTATTACCTACAATGAGCAGTTCTTC.

The V call is TRBV7-2, the J call TRBJ2-4, with D tentatively TRBD2 (6 bases). Trimming cost V 4 bases and J 1 base, with 11 bases left between them. The CDR3 extends over 15 amino acids. From germline, CDR1 is SGHTA and CDR2 FQGNSA. CDR3 in DNA: TGTGCCAGCAGCTCCAACCGGGGGGCCAAAAACATTCAGTACTTC. As protein: CASSSNRGAKNIQYF.

This clone was detected only a few times. This chain connects TRBV5-4 to TRBJ2-2; TRBD2 matches at 10 bases. The length of the CDR3 is 15 residues. Germline V gene data show CDR1 as SGHNT and CDR2 as YYREEE (reference sequence). The ends lost 0 bases at V and 5 bases at J; junction bases unmatched: 1. The CDR3 sequence is CASSLASGRTGELFF. The CDR3 bases are TGTGCCAGCAGCTTGGCTAGCGGGAGAACCGGGGAGCTGTTTTTT.

The chain is built from TRBV5-4 and TRBJ2-7, with a tentative D call TRBD1 (5 bases). Looked up from germline, CDR1 is SGHNT and CDR2 is YYREEE (reference sequence). CDR3 length: 14 residues. Trimming took 4 bases from V and 5 from J, leaving 16 bases between them. This CDR3 is CASSPLGHLHEQYF. In DNA, the CDR3 is TGTGCCAGCAGCCCATTAGGACATTTGCACGAGCAGTACTTC.

The chain combines TRBV13 with TRBJ2-5; 12 bases line up with TRBD2. The length of the CDR3 is 15 residues. CDR1 is PRHDT, CDR2 FYEKMQ, per germline (reference sequence). Trimming at V came to 5 bases and at J to 13 bases, leaving 14 bases not matched to a gene. The CDR3 DNA sequence: TGTGCCAGCAGCCCAGGGGGGACTAGCGGGCCAAACACGTACTTC. Its protein is CASSPGGTSGPNTYF.

The chain is built from TRBV28 and TRBJ2-5; tentative D call: TRBD2 (5 bases). CDR1 and CDR2 from the germline V gene are MDHEN and SYDVKM. Trimming cost V 7 bases and J 1 base, with 10 bases left between them. This CDR3 region has 13 residues. CDR3 amino acids: CASTLGFQETQYF. The CDR3 DNA is TGTGCCAGCACACTAGGGTTCCAAGAGACCCAGTACTTC.

In this sample, this clone turned up once. The chain links TRBV27 to TRBJ2-7; 9 bases map to TRBD1. V trimming: 6 bases; J trimming: 3 bases; junction bases outside the gene matches: 6. This CDR3 has 14 residues. Per the germline V gene, CDR1 is MNHEY and CDR2 is SMNVEV (reference sequence). DNA for the CDR3: TGTGCCAGCAGCCTGGGACAGGGCAACTACGAGCAGTACTTC. This gives the protein CASSLGQGNYEQYF.

The rearrangement joins TRBV7-6 to TRBJ2-1; TRBD2 might be the D (6 bases). Germline V lookup: CDR1 SGHVS, CDR2 FNYEAQ. Trimming pared 5 bases from V and 4 bases from J, leaving 18 bases between. The CDR3 has 16 residues. The DNA for the CDR3 is TGTGCCAGCAGCCCGACCCCGGGACTGGATTACAATGAGCAGTTCTTC. Translation: CASSPTPGLDYNEQFF.

The table lists this clone with a few counts. The genes are TRBV5-6 and TRBJ2-7; 8 bases line up with TRBD1. V shed 4 bases and J 1 base; nucleotides not matched to a gene: 13. Germline V gene data show CDR1 as SGHDT and CDR2 as YYEEEE. The CDR3 runs 17 residues. The CDR3 is CASSPPLGTGLSYEQYF. CDR3 sequence (DNA): TGTGCCAGCAGCCCCCCCCTGGGGACAGGCCTGTCCTACGAGCAGTACTTC. The full variable domain, its missing parts supplied by reference TRBV5-6 and TRBJ2-7, is DAGVTQSPTHLIKTRGQQVTLRCSPKSGHDTVSWYQQALGQGPQFIFQYYEEEERQRGNFPDRFSGHQFPNYSSELNVNALLLGDSALYLCASSPPLGTGLSYEQYFGPGTRLTVT.

The chain couples TRBV2 to TRBJ2-2, with D hard to call. Trimming pared 4 bases from V and 6 bases from J, leaving 9 bases between. This CDR3 contains 13 residues. Germline CDR1 reads SNHLY; CDR2 reads FYNNEI. CDR3 in DNA: TGTGCCAGCAGTGTAAGAGTTCCCGGGGAGCTGTTTTTT. As protein: CASSVRVPGELFF.

The chain is built from TRBV14 and TRBJ1-4; D is unclear. This CDR3 region has 16 residues. V was shortened by 2 bases and J by 5 bases, with 15 bases between the two germline ends. Germline-derived CDR1 and CDR2 are SGHDN and FVKESK. The CDR3 DNA follows: TGTGCCAGCAGCCAAAATCGGGGAGTTCGGAATGAAAAACTGTTTTTT. It yields the protein CASSQNRGVRNEKLFF.

The chain combines TRBV10-3 with TRBJ2-7; the match to TRBD2 covers 9 bases. CDR1 and CDR2 from the germline V gene are ENHRY and SYGVKD. The V gene end was trimmed by 4 bases and the J gene end by 2 bases; junction bases not matched to a gene: 9. This CDR3 comprises 16 residues. The CDR3 here is CAISGREGLPTYEQYF. Here the CDR3 DNA reads TGTGCCATCAGTGGGCGGGAGGGCCTACCCACCTACGAGCAGTACTTC.

Of note for this clone: This sequence may be a read error, since a much larger clone differs from it by one base. The same CDR3 also results from other DNA sequences found in this sample. The chain recombines TRBV7-2 with TRBJ2-1; 8 bases line up with TRBD2. Germline-derived CDR1 and CDR2 are SGHTA and FQGNSA. The CDR3 length is 16 residues. The CDR3 reads CASSLDPAGAGNEQFF. The DNA for the CDR3 is TGTGCCAGTAGCTTAGATCCAGCGGGAGCGGGAAATGAGCAGTTCTTC.

This chain uses TRBV28 with TRBJ1-5; D is unresolved. CDR3 length: 14 residues. CDR1 is MDHEN and CDR2 is SYDVKM in the germline V gene. With 5 bases removed from V and 0 bases from J, the gap between germline ends came to 8 bases. CDR3 DNA: TGTGCCAGCAGTCCCTGTATTAGCAATCAGCCCCAGCATTTT. Protein: CASSPCISNQPQHF.

The chain has TRBV5-4 and TRBJ2-7, with 10 bases fitting TRBD1. CDR3 size: 15 residues. Looked up from germline, CDR1 is SGHNT and CDR2 is YYREEE (reference sequence). J was trimmed by 2 bases and V by 3 bases; bases with no gene match: 5. In nucleotides, the CDR3 is TGTGCCAGCAGCTCACCGGGACAGGGGACCTACGAGCAGTACTTC. This gives the protein CASSSPGQGTYEQYF. The variable domain in full, completed from reference TRBV5-4 and TRBJ2-7, reads ETGVTQSPTHLIKTRGQQVTLRCSSQSGHNTVSWYQQALGQGPQFIFQYYREEENGRGNFPPRFSGLQFPNYSSELNVNALELDDSALYLCASSSPGQGTYEQYFGPGTRLTVT.

There are many counts of this clone. The rearrangement joins TRBV28 to TRBJ2-7, with 8 nucleotides matching TRBD2. With V trimmed by 5 bases and J by 5 bases, 14 bases remained unmatched. The CDR3 is 16 residues long. The V gene's germline CDR1 is MDHEN and CDR2 SYDVKM. The CDR3 is CASSPVGPAGVDEQYF. The DNA for the CDR3 is TGTGCCAGCAGTCCGGTAGGTCCAGCGGGAGTAGACGAGCAGTACTTC.